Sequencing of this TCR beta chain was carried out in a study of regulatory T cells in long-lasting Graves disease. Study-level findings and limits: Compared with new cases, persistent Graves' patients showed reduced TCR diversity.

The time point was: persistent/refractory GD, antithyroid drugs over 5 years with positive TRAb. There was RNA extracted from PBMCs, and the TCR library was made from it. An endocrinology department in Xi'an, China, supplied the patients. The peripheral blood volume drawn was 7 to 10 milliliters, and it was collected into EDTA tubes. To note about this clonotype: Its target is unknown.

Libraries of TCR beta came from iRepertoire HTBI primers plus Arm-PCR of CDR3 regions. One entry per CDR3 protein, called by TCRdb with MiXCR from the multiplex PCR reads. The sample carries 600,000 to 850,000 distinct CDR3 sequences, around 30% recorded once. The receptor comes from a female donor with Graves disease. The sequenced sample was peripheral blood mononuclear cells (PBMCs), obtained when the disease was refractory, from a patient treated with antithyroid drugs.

The CDR3 loop is CASSLEYSYGYTF. CDR3 nucleotides: TGTGCCAGCAGCTTAGAATACAGCTATGGCTACACCTTC. This chain connects TRBV11-2 to TRBJ1-2; D is unclear. V lost 0 bases and J lost 4, with 6 bases in between. The length of the CDR3 is 13 residues. CDR1 and CDR2 (germline): SGHAT, FQNNGV.